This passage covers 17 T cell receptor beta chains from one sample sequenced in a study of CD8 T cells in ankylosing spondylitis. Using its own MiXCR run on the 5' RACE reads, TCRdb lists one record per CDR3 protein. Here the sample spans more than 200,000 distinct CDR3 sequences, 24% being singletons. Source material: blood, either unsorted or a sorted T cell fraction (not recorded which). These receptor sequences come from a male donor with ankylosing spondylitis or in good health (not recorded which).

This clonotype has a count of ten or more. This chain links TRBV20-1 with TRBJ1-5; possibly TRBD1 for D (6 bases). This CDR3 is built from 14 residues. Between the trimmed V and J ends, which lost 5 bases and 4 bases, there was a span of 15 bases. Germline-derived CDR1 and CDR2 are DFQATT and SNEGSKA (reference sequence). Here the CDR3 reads CSAPQQGRNQPQHF. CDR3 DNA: TGCAGTGCTCCTCAACAGGGCCGAAATCAGCCCCAGCATTTT.

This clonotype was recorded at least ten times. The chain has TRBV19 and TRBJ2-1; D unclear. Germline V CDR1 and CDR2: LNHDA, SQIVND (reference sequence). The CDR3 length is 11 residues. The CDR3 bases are TGTTCGACCAGCTCCTACAATGAGCAGTTCTTC. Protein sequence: CSTSSYNEQFF.

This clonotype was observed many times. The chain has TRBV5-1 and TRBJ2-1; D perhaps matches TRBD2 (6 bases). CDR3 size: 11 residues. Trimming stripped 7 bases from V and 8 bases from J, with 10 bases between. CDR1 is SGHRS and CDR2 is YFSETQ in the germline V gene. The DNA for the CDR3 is TGCGCCAGCCGAACGGGGGATGAGCAGTTCTTC. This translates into CASRTGDEQFF.

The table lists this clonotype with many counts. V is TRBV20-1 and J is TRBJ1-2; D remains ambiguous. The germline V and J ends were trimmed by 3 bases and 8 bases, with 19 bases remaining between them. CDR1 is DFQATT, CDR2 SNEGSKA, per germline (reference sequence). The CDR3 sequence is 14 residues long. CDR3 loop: CSASDPRGRGGYTF. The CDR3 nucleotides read TGCAGTGCTAGCGACCCACGCGGCCGAGGAGGCTACACCTTC.

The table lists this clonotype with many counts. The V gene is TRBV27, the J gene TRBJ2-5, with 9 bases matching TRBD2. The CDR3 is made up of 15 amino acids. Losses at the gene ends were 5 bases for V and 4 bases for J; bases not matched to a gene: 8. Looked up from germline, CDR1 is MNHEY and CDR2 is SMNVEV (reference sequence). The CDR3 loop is CASSPGLAYGETQYF. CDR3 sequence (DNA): TGTGCCAGCAGTCCGGGACTAGCTTATGGAGAGACCCAGTACTTC.

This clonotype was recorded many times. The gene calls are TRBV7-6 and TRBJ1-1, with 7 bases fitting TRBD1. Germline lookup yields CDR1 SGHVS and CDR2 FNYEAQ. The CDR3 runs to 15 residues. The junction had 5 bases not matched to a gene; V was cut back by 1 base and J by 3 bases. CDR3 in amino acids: CASSLVPQGDTEAFF. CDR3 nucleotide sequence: TGTGCCAGCAGCTTAGTTCCCCAGGGGGACACTGAAGCTTTCTTT.

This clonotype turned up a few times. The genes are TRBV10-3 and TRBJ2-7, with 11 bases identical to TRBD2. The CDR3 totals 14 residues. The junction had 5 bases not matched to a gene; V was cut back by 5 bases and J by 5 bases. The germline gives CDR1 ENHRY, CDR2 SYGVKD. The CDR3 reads CAISLAGGQHEQYF. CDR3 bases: TGTGCCATCAGTTTAGCGGGGGGGCAGCACGAGCAGTACTTC.

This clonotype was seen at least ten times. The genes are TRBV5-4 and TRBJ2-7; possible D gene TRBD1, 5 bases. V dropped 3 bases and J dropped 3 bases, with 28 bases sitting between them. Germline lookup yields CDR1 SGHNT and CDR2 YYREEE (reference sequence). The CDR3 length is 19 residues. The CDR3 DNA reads TGTGCCAGCAGCTCCACAGACAGTCCGTTTAAATCGGCTGTCTACGAGCAGTACTTC. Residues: CASSSTDSPFKSAVYEQYF.

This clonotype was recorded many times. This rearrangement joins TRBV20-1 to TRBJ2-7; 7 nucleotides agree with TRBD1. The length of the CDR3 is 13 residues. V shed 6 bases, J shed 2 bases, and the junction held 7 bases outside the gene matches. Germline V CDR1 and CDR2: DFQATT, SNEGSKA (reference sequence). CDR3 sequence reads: CSAPGQRPYEQYF. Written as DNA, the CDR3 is TGCAGTGCCCCGGGACAGCGCCCCTACGAGCAGTACTTC.

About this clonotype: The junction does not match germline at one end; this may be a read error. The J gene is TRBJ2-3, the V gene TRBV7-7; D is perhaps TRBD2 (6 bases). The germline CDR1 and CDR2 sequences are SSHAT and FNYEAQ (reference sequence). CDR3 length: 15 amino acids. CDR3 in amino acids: CASSLGLPGADTQYF. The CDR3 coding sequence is TGTGCTAGCAGCTTAGGTTTACCGGGGGCAGATACGCAGTATTTT.

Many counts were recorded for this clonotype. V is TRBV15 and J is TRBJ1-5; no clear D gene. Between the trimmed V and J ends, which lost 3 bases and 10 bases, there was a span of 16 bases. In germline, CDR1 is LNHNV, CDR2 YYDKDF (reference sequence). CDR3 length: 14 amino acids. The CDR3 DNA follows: TGTGCCACCAGCAGTGGCTCGACGGGTGTACCCCAGCATTTT. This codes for CATSSGSTGVPQHF.

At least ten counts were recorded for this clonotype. For the CDR3, the DNA is TGTGCCAGCAGTTATCAGGGGACCGCCTACGAGCAGTACTTC. Its protein product is CASSYQGTAYEQYF. The rearrangement links TRBV12-3 or TRBV12-4 to TRBJ2-7, with D maybe TRBD1 (6 bases). The CDR3 loop spans 14 amino acids. V lost 4 bases and J lost 2, with 12 bases in between.

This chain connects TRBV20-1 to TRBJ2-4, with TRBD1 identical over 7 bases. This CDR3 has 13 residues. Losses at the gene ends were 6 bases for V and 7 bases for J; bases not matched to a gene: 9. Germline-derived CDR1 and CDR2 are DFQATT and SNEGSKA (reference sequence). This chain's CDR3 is CSAPKTGWNIQYF. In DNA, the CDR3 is TGCAGTGCGCCTAAGACAGGGTGGAACATTCAGTACTTC.

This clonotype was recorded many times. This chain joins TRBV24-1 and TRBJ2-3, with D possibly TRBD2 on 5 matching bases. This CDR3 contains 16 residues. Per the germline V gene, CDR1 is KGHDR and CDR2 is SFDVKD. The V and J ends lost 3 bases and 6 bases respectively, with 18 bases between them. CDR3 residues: CATSDGLSRRGDTQYF. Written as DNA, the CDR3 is TGTGCCACCAGTGATGGTCTCAGCCGCCGAGGGGATACGCAGTATTTT.

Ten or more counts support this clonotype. The CDR3: CATAPSDSNEQFF. DNA for the CDR3: TGTGCCACCGCCCCTAGCGATTCCAATGAGCAGTTCTTC. V is TRBV10-3 and J is TRBJ2-1; possible D gene TRBD2, 6 bases. CDR1 is ENHRY and CDR2 is SYGVKD in the germline V gene. Trimming took off 10 bases at V and 6 bases at J, with 16 bases between the two ends. The CDR3 is 13 amino acids.

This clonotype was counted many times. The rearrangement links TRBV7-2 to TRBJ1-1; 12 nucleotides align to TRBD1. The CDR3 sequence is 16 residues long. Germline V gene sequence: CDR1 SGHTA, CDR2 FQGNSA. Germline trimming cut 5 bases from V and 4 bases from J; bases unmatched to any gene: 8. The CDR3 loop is CASSHGTGGAGTEAFF. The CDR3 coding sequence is TGTGCCAGCAGCCACGGGACAGGGGGCGCAGGCACTGAAGCTTTCTTT.

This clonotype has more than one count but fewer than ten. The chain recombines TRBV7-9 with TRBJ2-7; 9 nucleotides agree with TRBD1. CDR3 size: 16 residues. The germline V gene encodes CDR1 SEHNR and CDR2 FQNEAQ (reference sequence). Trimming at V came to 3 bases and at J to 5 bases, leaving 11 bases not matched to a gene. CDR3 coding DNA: TGTGCCAGCAGCTTTCAATACGGGACAGGGTTTGACGAGCAGTACTTC. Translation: CASSFQYGTGFDEQYF.